This passage covers 30 T cell receptor beta chains from one sample sequenced in a study of OX40 agonist ivuxolimab in advanced cancers. Assay: immunoSEQ multiplex PCR; the TCRdb copy retains only in-frame clones and omits some. Here the sample spans fewer than 65,000 clones, roughly 84% being singletons. The sample was CD4+ or CD8+ T cells sorted from blood, taken in a trial of the OX40 agonist ivuxolimab. The receptors were gathered from an adult with an advanced solid tumor such as melanoma, head and neck, liver or kidney cancer.

A remark on this clone: A junction end diverges from the germline sequence, so it may reflect a read error. The chain recombines TRBV7-2 with TRBJ1-4, with a possible D match to TRBD1 (6 bases). CDR3 length equals 15 residues. CDR1 is SGHTA and CDR2 is FQGNSA in the germline V gene. CDR3 sequence reads: CASSLRVQGDEKRFF. The CDR3 DNA reads as TGTGCCAGCAGCTTACGAGTACAGGGTGACGAAAAACGGTTTTTT.

This clone was counted once. V and J are TRBV6-1 and TRBJ2-7; the D is unclear. The CDR3 extends over 14 amino acids. Trimming removed 0 bases from V and 7 bases from J, with 13 bases in between. The germline gives CDR1 MNHNS, CDR2 SASEGT. DNA for the CDR3: TGTGCCAGCAGTGAAGCCCGGCCTCTCCGGGAGCAGTACTTC. This codes for CASSEARPLREQYF.

This clone was observed a handful of times. V usage is TRBV9 and J usage is TRBJ1-2; D possibly corresponds to TRBD1 (5 bases). The CDR3 loop spans 14 amino acids. Trimming removed 0 bases at V and 7 bases at J, with 13 bases between. Germline loops: CDR1 SGDLS, CDR2 YYNGEE. Written as DNA, the CDR3 is TGTGCCAGCAGCGTAGCGGTCGGGGACTTTGGCTACACCTTC. The encoded protein is CASSVAVGDFGYTF.

The chain uses TRBV9 and TRBJ2-3; D gene uncertain. V was pared by 2 bases and J by 0 bases, with 7 bases between. CDR1 and CDR2 (germline): SGDLS, YYNGEE. CDR3 length equals 14 residues. The DNA of the CDR3 is TGTGCCAGCAGCGTCCAGACTAGCACAGATACGCAGTATTTT. Its translation is CASSVQTSTDTQYF.

The V gene is TRBV10-3, the J gene TRBJ1-2, with D maybe TRBD1 (5 bases). The germline CDR1 and CDR2 sequences are ENHRY and SYGVKD. The length of the CDR3 is 16 residues. V was clipped by 7 bases and J by 6 bases, with 24 bases between them. Here the CDR3 DNA reads TGTGCCATCACCAACGGGGCCAGTAGGGGTATCGATGGCTACACCTTC. This translates into CAITNGASRGIDGYTF.

The chain has TRBV19 and TRBJ1-1; 8 bases fit TRBD1. The CDR3 contains 15 residues. V shed 0 bases, J shed 2 bases, and the junction held 2 bases outside the gene matches. Germline V CDR1 and CDR2: LNHDA, SQIVND (reference sequence). The CDR3 spells CASSIDPGGNTEAFF. In DNA, the CDR3 is TGTGCCAGTAGTATAGATCCAGGGGGCAACACTGAAGCTTTCTTT.

This chain links TRBV7-2 with TRBJ1-1; D gene ambiguous. The CDR3 length is 14 residues. The V end lost 2 bases, the J end lost 6 bases, and 13 bases lay between the germline ends. Germline V lookup: CDR1 SGHTA, CDR2 FQGNSA. CDR3 residues: CASSLNEGGPEAFF. The CDR3 region has the DNA TGTGCCAGCAGCTTAAATGAGGGCGGCCCTGAAGCTTTCTTT.

V usage is TRBV7-9 and J usage is TRBJ1-3, with unresolved D. V lost 8 bases, J lost 0 bases, and 8 bases lay in between. Germline assignment: CDR1 SEHNR and CDR2 FQNEAQ (reference sequence). This CDR3 has 13 amino acids. The CDR3 is CASGKASGNTIYF. The CDR3 nucleotides read TGTGCCAGCGGTAAAGCCTCTGGAAACACCATATATTTT.

The V and J genes are TRBV1 and TRBJ2-2; the table's D call of TRBD2 was not tested on the DNA. TRBV1 is given as a pseudogene. This CDR3 contains 11 residues. CDR3 DNA sequence: TGCACCAGCAGCCCTTCCGGGGAGCTGTTTTTT. This codes for CTSSPSGELFF.

This chain uses TRBV14 with TRBJ2-4; D is possibly TRBD2 (6 bases). Trimming cost V 1 base and J 1 base, with 11 bases left between them. CDR3 length equals 16 residues. Germline lookup yields CDR1 SGHDN and CDR2 FVKESK. In nucleotides, the CDR3 is TGTGCCAGCAGCCAAGTTGGAGGGGAGGCCAAAAACATTCAGTACTTC. Its protein product is CASSQVGGEAKNIQYF.

The CDR3 protein is CASRPSMGVYGYTF. The DNA of the CDR3 is TGCGCCAGCAGACCCTCGATGGGGGTCTATGGCTACACCTTC. The rearrangement joins TRBV5-1 to TRBJ1-2; maybe TRBD1 (5 bases). Trimming cost V 5 bases and J 4 bases, with 15 bases left between them. The CDR3 spans 14 residues. Per germline, CDR1 SGHRS and CDR2 YFSETQ. Together with reference TRBV5-1 and TRBJ1-2, the CDR3 gives the full variable domain: KAGVTQTPRYLIKTRGQQVTLSCSPISGHRSVSWYQQTPGQGLQFLFEYFSETQRNKGNFPGRFSGRQFSNSRSEMNVSTLELGDSALYLCASRPSMGVYGYTFGSGTRLTVV.

The chain links TRBV29-1 to TRBJ2-7; possible D gene TRBD2, 6 bases. V lost 4 bases to trimming and J lost 6 bases, with 19 bases between them. The germline V gene encodes CDR1 SQVTM and CDR2 ANQGSEA. The CDR3 is 14 residues long. In DNA form, the CDR3 reads TGCAGCGTTGGCGCCGGGGTCCGGGGAGGCGAGCAGTACTTC. This sequence encodes CSVGAGVRGGEQYF.

This chain joins TRBV19 and TRBJ2-4; 12 positions agree with TRBD2. The CDR3 contains 13 residues. The germline gives CDR1 LNHDA, CDR2 SQIVND (reference sequence). The V gene end was trimmed by 7 bases and the J gene end by 10 bases; junction bases not matched to a gene: 5. CDR3 sequence: CASTLAGGRIQYF. The CDR3 DNA reads as TGTGCCAGTACCCTAGCGGGGGGGCGGATTCAGTACTTC.

This clone occurred a few times. J is TRBJ1-4 and V is TRBV11-2; perhaps TRBD1 as D (5 bases). The CDR3 loop spans 14 amino acids. Per the germline V gene, CDR1 is SGHAT and CDR2 is FQNNGV. V lost 1 base to trimming and J lost 10 bases, with 13 bases between them. The CDR3 sequence: CASSLGQGMGKLFF. In nucleotides, the CDR3 is TGTGCCAGCAGCTTAGGGCAGGGTATGGGAAAACTGTTTTTT.

Details on this clone: One end of the junction does not line up with germline, which may come from a read error. This sequence joins TRBV10-3 and TRBJ1-2, with D possibly being TRBD1 (5 bases). CDR1 and CDR2 (germline): ENHRY, SYGVKD. CDR3 size: 14 residues. The CDR3: CASSYSVQGGGYTF. The CDR3 DNA reads TGTGCCAGCAGTTACTCGGTGCAGGGTGGAGGCTACACCTTC.

This chain joins TRBV6-1 and TRBJ2-2, with 10 bases identical to TRBD2. The CDR3 spans 15 residues. The V segment lost 5 bases and the J segment 1 base; nucleotides outside the gene matches: 1. CDR1 is MNHNS and CDR2 is SASEGT in the germline V gene. The CDR3 DNA reads TGTGCCAGCAGTTGGACTAGCGGGAACACCGGGGAGCTGTTTTTT. Amino acids: CASSWTSGNTGELFF.

The V and J genes are TRBV6-1 and TRBJ1-2; 7 bases match TRBD1. The V segment lost 5 bases and the J segment 4 bases; nucleotides outside the gene matches: 10. Germline V gene sequence: CDR1 MNHNS, CDR2 SASEGT. CDR3 length: 15 amino acids. For the CDR3, the DNA is TGTGCCAGCAGTAAAGAGACAGGGTTTAGCTATGGCTACACCTTC. It encodes CASSKETGFSYGYTF.

This clone was counted a single time. CDR3 region: CASSLHPRLAGGPGNEQFF. The DNA for the CDR3 is TGTGCCAGCAGCCTCCACCCTCGACTAGCGGGGGGGCCTGGCAATGAGCAGTTCTTC. The chain has TRBV7-9 and TRBJ2-1; the match to TRBD2 covers 14 bases. This CDR3 is built from 19 residues. Germline V CDR1 and CDR2: SEHNR, FQNEAQ (reference sequence). V lost 5 bases, J lost 6 bases, and 15 bases stayed unmatched.

J is TRBJ2-7 and V is TRBV5-1, with a possible D match to TRBD1 (5 bases). Trimming cost V 0 bases and J 5 bases, with 15 bases left between them. This CDR3 has 15 residues. Looked up from germline, CDR1 is SGHRS and CDR2 is YFSETQ. CDR3 sequence: CASSLGDYLTDEQYF. The CDR3 coding sequence is TGCGCCAGCAGCTTGGGCGATTACTTGACAGACGAGCAGTACTTC.

This chain uses TRBV4-2 with TRBJ1-4; D unresolved. V dropped 2 bases and J dropped 6 bases, with 13 bases sitting between them. CDR1 LGHNA and CDR2 YNFKEQ come from the germline V gene. The CDR3 has 15 amino acids. The CDR3 loop is CASSQSTGQYEKLFF. The CDR3 region has the DNA TGTGCCAGCAGCCAATCCACTGGGCAGTATGAAAAACTGTTTTTT.

The chain is built from TRBV6-1 and TRBJ2-7; D may be TRBD1 (6 bases). The germline V gene encodes CDR1 MNHNS and CDR2 SASEGT. V dropped 4 bases and J dropped 7 bases, with 20 bases sitting between them. The CDR3 has 15 amino acids. In nucleotides, the CDR3 is TGTGCCAGCAGTGTCGACAGGAGCCTTACGAGGGAGCAGTACTTC. Its translation is CASSVDRSLTREQYF.

This clone was found a few times. V gene TRBV5-6 combines with J gene TRBJ1-1, with 7 bases fitting TRBD1. This CDR3 contains 15 residues. V gave up 0 bases and J gave up 5 bases; unmatched junction bases: 7. CDR1 and CDR2 from the germline V gene are SGHDT and YYEEEE. In DNA form, the CDR3 reads TGTGCCAGCAGCTTGGCAGGGGGAAGTGGAACTGAAGCTTTCTTT. Amino acid sequence: CASSLAGGSGTEAFF.

The chain uses TRBV18 and TRBJ1-4, with 10 bases that match TRBD1. Germline loops: CDR1 KGHSH, CDR2 LQKENI. Trimming removed 4 bases from V and 7 bases from J; junction bases left unmatched: 3. The CDR3 is made up of 14 amino acids. The CDR3 nucleotides are TGTGCCAGCTCACGGGACAGGGGTTTTGAAAAACTGTTTTTT. Its translation is CASSRDRGFEKLFF.

The chain has TRBV7-6 and TRBJ1-5; D gene unclear. The CDR3 totals 14 residues. V was shortened by 1 base and J by 3 bases, with 7 bases between the two germline ends. Germline CDR1 is SGHVS and CDR2 is FNYEAQ. The CDR3 DNA sequence: TGTGCCAGCAGCTTAGTACAGAACAATCAGCCCCAGCATTTT. This translates into CASSLVQNNQPQHF.

V is TRBV5-1 and J is TRBJ1-1; TRBD1 is a possible D gene (6 bases). The CDR3 length is 16 residues. V was clipped by 0 bases and J by 0 bases, with 12 bases between them. Germline CDR1 is SGHRS and CDR2 is YFSETQ. The CDR3 reads CASSLESGALNTEAFF. CDR3 in DNA: TGCGCCAGCAGCTTGGAATCGGGGGCCCTGAACACTGAAGCTTTCTTT.

V gene TRBV2 combines with J gene TRBJ1-1; D ambiguous. V lost 6 bases and J 0 bases, leaving 8 bases between the germline ends. Germline-derived CDR1 and CDR2 are SNHLY and FYNNEI. The CDR3 has 13 amino acids. The CDR3 bases are TGTGCCAGCAGGCGGGAGGTGAACACTGAAGCTTTCTTT. It encodes CASRREVNTEAFF.

The chain carries TRBV27 and TRBJ2-7; the match to TRBD1 covers 8 bases. The CDR3 length is 14 residues. Germline-derived CDR1 and CDR2 are MNHEY and SMNVEV (reference sequence). Trimming at V came to 5 bases and at J to 2 bases, leaving 5 bases not matched to a gene. This CDR3 is CASSPLDRAYEQYF. CDR3 in DNA: TGTGCCAGCAGTCCATTGGACAGGGCCTACGAGCAGTACTTC.

The rearrangement uses TRBV28 and TRBJ1-2; 9 bases agree with TRBD1. The CDR3 spans 16 residues. CDR1 is MDHEN and CDR2 is SYDVKM in the germline V gene. The J segment lost 8 bases and the V segment lost 1 base, leaving 11 bases of the junction unmatched. The CDR3 DNA is TGTGCCAGCAGTTTATTCCAATTGGGACAGGGCAACGGCTACACCTTC. It specifies CASSLFQLGQGNGYTF.

This chain uses TRBV4-3 with TRBJ2-7, with 10 bases identical to TRBD2. Germline V lookup: CDR1 LGHNA, CDR2 YSLEER. Trimming removed 0 bases from V and 1 base from J; junction bases left unmatched: 3. This CDR3 has 16 residues. DNA for the CDR3: TGCGCCAGCAGCCAAGAGCGGACTAGCGGATCCTACGAGCAGTACTTC. This translates into CASSQERTSGSYEQYF.

This clone was seen a single time. The gene calls are TRBV5-6 and TRBJ2-5, with 7 bases lining up with TRBD1. The CDR3 length is 14 residues. V lost 6 bases, J lost 3 bases, and 8 bases stayed unmatched. Germline CDR1 is SGHDT and CDR2 is YYEEEE. The CDR3 region is CASTQPGQKETQYF. For the CDR3, the DNA is TGTGCCAGCACCCAACCGGGACAGAAAGAGACCCAGTACTTC.